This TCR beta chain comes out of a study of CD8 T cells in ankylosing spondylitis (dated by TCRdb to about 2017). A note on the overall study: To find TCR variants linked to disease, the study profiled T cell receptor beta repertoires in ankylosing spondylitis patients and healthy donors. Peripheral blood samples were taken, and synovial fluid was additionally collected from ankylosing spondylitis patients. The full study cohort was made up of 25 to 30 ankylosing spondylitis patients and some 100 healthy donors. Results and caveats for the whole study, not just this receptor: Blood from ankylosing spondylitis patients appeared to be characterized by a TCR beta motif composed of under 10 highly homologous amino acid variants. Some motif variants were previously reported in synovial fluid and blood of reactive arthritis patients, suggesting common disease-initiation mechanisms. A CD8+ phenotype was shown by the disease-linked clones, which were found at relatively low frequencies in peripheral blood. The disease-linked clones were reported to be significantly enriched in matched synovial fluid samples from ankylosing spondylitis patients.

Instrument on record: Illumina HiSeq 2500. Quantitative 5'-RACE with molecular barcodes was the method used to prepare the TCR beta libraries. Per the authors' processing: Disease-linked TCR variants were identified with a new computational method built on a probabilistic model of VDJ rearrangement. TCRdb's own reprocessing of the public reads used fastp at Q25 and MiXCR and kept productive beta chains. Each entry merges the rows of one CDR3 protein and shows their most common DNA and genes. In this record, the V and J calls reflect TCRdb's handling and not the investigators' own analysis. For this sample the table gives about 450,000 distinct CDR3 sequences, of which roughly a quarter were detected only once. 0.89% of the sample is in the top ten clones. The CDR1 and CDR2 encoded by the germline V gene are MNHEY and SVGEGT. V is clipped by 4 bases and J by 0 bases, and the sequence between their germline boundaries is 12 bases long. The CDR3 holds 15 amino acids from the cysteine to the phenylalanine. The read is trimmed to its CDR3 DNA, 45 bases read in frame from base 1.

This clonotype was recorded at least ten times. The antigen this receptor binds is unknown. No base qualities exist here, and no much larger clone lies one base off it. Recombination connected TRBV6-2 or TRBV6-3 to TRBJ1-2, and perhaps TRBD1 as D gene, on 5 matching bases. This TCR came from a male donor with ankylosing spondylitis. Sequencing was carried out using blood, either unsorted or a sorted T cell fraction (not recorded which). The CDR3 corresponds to CASSSSQTANYGYTF. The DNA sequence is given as TGTGCCAGCAGTTCTTCACAGACAGCTAACTATGGCTACACCTTC.